These 18 T cell receptor beta chains were sequenced from one sample in a study of blood T cell repertoires in COVID-19. Sequencing used immunoSEQ multiplex PCR; TCRdb keeps in-frame clones, though not all of them. The sample records more than 95,000 clones, 81% being singletons. The source material was peripheral blood. These receptors came from a woman in her 70s with acute or convalescent COVID-19.

This clone was detected many times. This rearrangement joins TRBV7-3 to TRBJ2-3; TRBD2 matches at 12 bases. CDR1 is SGHTA and CDR2 is FQGTGA in the germline V gene. The J segment lost 3 bases and the V segment lost 0 bases, leaving 7 bases of the junction unmatched. The CDR3 is 18 residues long. CDR3 sequence: CASSLTASGRARTDTQYF. For the CDR3, the DNA is TGTGCCAGCAGCTTAACGGCTAGCGGGAGGGCCAGGACAGATACGCAGTATTTT.

This chain's CDR3 is CASSGPSNTGELFF. In DNA, the CDR3 is TGTGCCAGCAGTGGGCCCTCTAACACCGGGGAGCTGTTTTTT. The chain links TRBV2 to TRBJ2-2; D is ambiguous. This CDR3 is built from 14 residues. From germline, CDR1 is SNHLY and CDR2 FYNNEI. V was cut by 4 bases and J by 2 bases, with 8 bases left in between.

The gene calls are TRBV6-2 or TRBV6-3 and TRBJ2-7, with TRBD2 matching over 9 bases. J gave up 6 bases and V 4 bases, and 7 bases lay outside the gene matches. The V gene's germline CDR1 is MNHEY and CDR2 SVGEGT. CDR3 size: 14 residues. This CDR3 reads CASSLLSGSTEQYF. CDR3 DNA: TGTGCCAGCAGTTTGCTTAGCGGGAGTACCGAGCAGTACTTC.

V usage is TRBV9 and J usage is TRBJ2-1; maybe TRBD2 (5 bases). Trimming pared 5 bases from V and 8 bases from J, leaving 14 bases between. The CDR3 has 13 residues. Germline assignment: CDR1 SGDLS and CDR2 YYNGEE. CDR3 nucleotides: TGTGCCAGCAGTAAAGTCGGGGTCTATGAGCAGTTCTTC. Encoded protein: CASSKVGVYEQFF.

The rearrangement links TRBV2 to TRBJ2-3, with D tentatively TRBD2 (6 bases). Germline-derived CDR1 and CDR2 are SNHLY and FYNNEI. V lost 8 bases, J lost 0 bases, and 9 bases lay in between. This CDR3 is 13 amino acids long. For the CDR3, the DNA is TGTGCCAGCCGGGACTCCAGCACAGATACGCAGTATTTT. Protein product: CASRDSSTDTQYF. Full variable domain (outside the CDR3, taken from reference TRBV2 and TRBJ2-3): EPEVTQTPSHQVTQMGQEVILRCVPISNHLYFYWYRQILGQKVEFLVSFYNNEISEKSEIFDDQFSVERPDGSNFTLKIRSTKLEDSAMYFCASRDSSTDTQYFGPGTRLTVL.

The J gene is TRBJ2-7, the V gene TRBV5-1, with TRBD2 matching 7 bases. This CDR3 is built from 15 residues. The ends lost 1 base at V and 6 bases at J; junction bases unmatched: 10. The V gene's germline CDR1 is SGHRS and CDR2 YFSETQ. CDR3: CASSLSGEGIGEQYF. CDR3 DNA sequence: TGCGCCAGCAGCTTGTCTGGGGAGGGGATTGGCGAGCAGTACTTC.

The chain links TRBV30 to TRBJ2-7; tentative D call: TRBD1 (6 bases). CDR1 GTSNPN and CDR2 SVGIG come from the germline V gene (reference sequence). Trimming pared 2 bases from V and 6 bases from J, leaving 11 bases between. The length of the CDR3 is 12 residues. CDR3 protein: CAWSTQGREQYF. The CDR3 region has the DNA TGTGCCTGGAGTACACAGGGCCGCGAGCAGTACTTC. The full variable domain, completed using reference TRBV30 and TRBJ2-7, is SQTIHQWPATLVQPVGSPLSLECTVEGTSNPNLYWYRQAAGRGLQLLFYSVGIGQISSEVPQNLSASRPQDRQFILSSKKLLLSDSGFYLCAWSTQGREQYFGPGTRLTVT.

This sequence joins TRBV10-3 and TRBJ1-4; TRBD1 is a possible D gene (5 bases). V lost 10 bases, J lost 1 base, and 16 bases lay in between. This CDR3 has 15 residues. CDR1 and CDR2 from the germline V gene are ENHRY and SYGVKD. The CDR3 sequence is CATSSGGRTNEKLFF. The DNA of the CDR3 is TGTGCCACCTCGTCGGGGGGAAGAACTAATGAAAAACTGTTTTTT.

This clone was detected only once. The chain combines TRBV7-2 with TRBJ2-2; D perhaps matches TRBD1 (6 bases). Germline V gives CDR1 SGHTA, CDR2 FQGNSA. Trimming left V 2 bases short and J 5 bases short, with 6 bases between. This CDR3 has 13 residues. CDR3 DNA sequence: TGTGCCAGCAGCTTACAGGGGACCGGGGAGCTGTTTTTT. It is translated as CASSLQGTGELFF. The complete variable domain, with remaining parts taken from reference TRBV7-2 and TRBJ2-2, reads GAGVSQSPSNKVTEKGKDVELRCDPISGHTALYWYRQSLGQGLEFLIYFQGNSAPDKSGLPSDRFSAERTGGSVSTLTIQRTQQEDSAVYLCASSLQGTGELFFGEGSRLTVL.

This chain uses TRBV4-3 with TRBJ1-2; weak D call: TRBD1 (5 bases). The germline V gene has CDR1 LGHNA and CDR2 YSLEER. The CDR3 extends over 16 amino acids. V was trimmed by 0 bases and J by 4 bases, leaving 15 bases between them. CDR3: CASSQDIGGGPYGYTF. In nucleotides, the CDR3 is TGCGCCAGCAGCCAAGATATCGGGGGAGGTCCCTATGGCTACACCTTC.

This chain connects TRBV4-3 to TRBJ2-5; a possible D gene is TRBD1 (6 bases). CDR1 LGHNA and CDR2 YSLEER come from the germline V gene. V was pared by 3 bases and J by 5 bases, with 19 bases between. The CDR3 spans 16 residues. Here the CDR3 DNA reads TGCGCCAGCAGCCAGCAACCTCAGGGGCGGTGGGAGACCCAGTACTTC. This gives the protein CASSQQPQGRWETQYF.

The rearrangement uses TRBV5-4 and TRBJ2-3, with TRBD2 matching 11 bases. Germline V CDR1 and CDR2: SGHNT, YYREEE (reference sequence). This CDR3 is built from 16 residues. The V segment lost 2 bases and the J segment 4 bases; nucleotides outside the gene matches: 6. Here the CDR3 reads CASSFGVAGGADTQYF. The DNA for the CDR3 is TGTGCCAGCAGCTTCGGGGTAGCGGGGGGGGCAGATACGCAGTATTTT.

The gene calls are TRBV28 and TRBJ2-4; 11 bases match TRBD1. The germline CDR1 and CDR2 sequences are MDHEN and SYDVKM. V lost 5 bases and J lost 15; bases outside the gene matches: 6. The CDR3 extends over 12 amino acids. The CDR3 bases are TGTGCCAGCAGTCAAGGGGACAGGGGGTCGTACTTC. Protein product: CASSQGDRGSYF.

The chain is built from TRBV3-1 (or the pseudogene TRBV3-2) and TRBJ2-1; possible D gene TRBD2, 5 bases. Germline CDR1 reads LGHDT; CDR2 reads YNNKEL (reference sequence). This CDR3 is 16 amino acids long. The V and J ends lost 4 bases and 9 bases respectively, with 22 bases between them. CDR3 sequence (DNA): TGTGCCAGCAGCCCACCGAGCGGACTGCAAAAGAGTGAGCAGTTCTTC. Translating gives CASSPPSGLQKSEQFF.

The rearrangement links TRBV28 to TRBJ2-7; TRBD1 agrees at 7 bases. The trim removed 8 bases at V and 0 bases at J, leaving 4 bases unmatched. The length of the CDR3 is 13 residues. Germline loops: CDR1 MDHEN, CDR2 SYDVKM. The DNA of the CDR3 is TGTGCCAGCCGGACAGGTTTCTCCTACGAGCAGTACTTC. Its protein product is CASRTGFSYEQYF.

This sequence joins TRBV7-2 and TRBJ1-2; unclear D gene. The CDR3 contains 15 residues. Per germline, CDR1 SGHTA and CDR2 FQGNSA. Trimming removed 0 bases at V and 4 bases at J, with 12 bases between. CDR3 loop: CASSLAGGSLYGYTF. The CDR3, as DNA: TGTGCCAGCAGCTTAGCAGGAGGCAGCCTCTATGGCTACACCTTC. The whole variable domain, remainder taken from reference TRBV7-2 and TRBJ1-2, is GAGVSQSPSNKVTEKGKDVELRCDPISGHTALYWYRQSLGQGLEFLIYFQGNSAPDKSGLPSDRFSAERTGGSVSTLTIQRTQQEDSAVYLCASSLAGGSLYGYTFGSGTRLTVV.

The rearrangement links TRBV3-1 (or the pseudogene TRBV3-2) to TRBJ1-5; D remains unclear. Germline CDR1 LGHDT, CDR2 YNNKEL (reference sequence). V was cut by 3 bases and J by 4 bases, with 10 bases left in between. The CDR3 is made up of 14 amino acids. The CDR3 bases are TGTGCCAGCAGCCATTTGGCGGGAAATCAGCCCCAGCATTTT. Protein product: CASSHLAGNQPQHF.

The genes are TRBV5-4 and TRBJ2-5; 9 bases match TRBD1. CDR3 length equals 14 residues. Germline CDR1 and CDR2: SGHNT and YYREEE (reference sequence). The ends lost 4 bases at V and 4 bases at J; junction bases unmatched: 5. CDR3 in amino acids: CASSPRTGVETQYF. As DNA, the CDR3 is TGTGCCAGCAGCCCCCGGACAGGGGTAGAGACCCAGTACTTC. Combining the CDR3 with reference TRBV5-4 and TRBJ2-5 gives the whole variable domain ETGVTQSPTHLIKTRGQQVTLRCSSQSGHNTVSWYQQALGQGPQFIFQYYREEENGRGNFPPRFSGLQFPNYSSELNVNALELDDSALYLCASSPRTGVETQYFGPGTRLLVL.